This is a list of T cell receptor beta chains from one sample in a study of cytomegalovirus exposure and HLA in healthy donors. Using immunoSEQ multiplex PCR, the repertoire was profiled, and TCRdb retains in-frame clones only, with some absent. The data contain about 160,000 clones, 60% to 80% of them singletons. Source material: PBMCs. All receptors come from a man aged 18 to 30 in good health and CMV-seropositive. The CDR3 runs from the conserved cysteine through the conserved F or W. Where a row states a size, it is once, few, many or the class of an expanded clone; other rows omit it.

V gene	J gene	clone size	CDR3 protein
TRBV30	TRBJ1-4	.	CAWSRRIMNEKLFF
TRBV7-9	TRBJ2-3	few	CASSARLAGITDTQYF
TRBV15	TRBJ1-1	.	CATSRVHRTGNTEAFF
TRBV6-5	TRBJ1-5	.	CASSSAGGASNQPQHF
TRBV7-9	TRBJ2-5	few	CASSQTSGTSQTQYF
TRBV19	TRBJ1-5	.	CASSRGRASNQPQHF
TRBV25-1	TRBJ1-2	.	CASTPMGGRSGYTF
TRBV15	TRBJ1-3	.	CATSRDQGTGNTIYF
TRBV7-9	TRBJ2-5	.	CASSLDGRAGYQETQYF
TRBV13	TRBJ2-5	.	CASSLGKRETQYF
TRBV9	.	.	CASSPRTADEQYF
TRBV5-4	TRBJ2-3	.	CASSLGGGGTDTQYF
TRBV5-6	TRBJ2-3	.	CATTTGVGADTQYF
TRBV7-3	TRBJ2-1	.	CASSPGTGRNEQFF